A single sample gave rise to the 24 T cell receptor beta chains below, sequenced in a study of response to subunit inactivated influenza vaccine. TCRdb independently ran MiXCR on the RT-PCR reads; one entry per CDR3 protein. The sample lists just under 550,000 distinct CDR3 sequences, 20% to 25% occurring once. A further study also used this sample, focusing on T cells expressing NK-cell markers. That report adds: Beta-chain TCR cDNA was generated via 5'RACE template switching with UMIs.

The sample consisted of CD4+ T cells sorted from PBMCs, taken 11 to 12 days after vaccination. All receptors come from a man aged 45-65 years who received an inactivated influenza vaccine.

The chain employs TRBV4-2 and TRBJ2-1, with 7 bases matching TRBD2. Trimming at V came to 2 bases and at J to 4 bases, leaving 5 bases not matched to a gene. The CDR3 sequence is 15 residues long. Looked up from germline, CDR1 is LGHNA and CDR2 is YNFKEQ. The CDR3 sequence is CASSQQQGLYNEQFF. In nucleotides, the CDR3 is TGTGCCAGCAGCCAACAGCAGGGACTATACAATGAGCAGTTCTTC.

This clonotype has just a few counts. The chain couples TRBV5-1 to TRBJ2-1, with D possibly being TRBD1 (6 bases). The CDR3 runs to 16 residues. The V gene lost 1 base and the J gene lost 3 bases, with 14 bases spanning the gap. CDR1 is SGHRS and CDR2 is YFSETQ in the germline V gene. The CDR3 loop is CASSLYGGSVYNEQFF. Here the CDR3 DNA reads TGCGCCAGCAGCTTGTATGGGGGCTCCGTCTACAATGAGCAGTTCTTC.

The chain recombines TRBV5-1 with TRBJ2-3, with 7 bases lining up with TRBD2. Trimming took 5 bases from V and 2 from J; bases not matched to a gene: 5. CDR1 SGHRS and CDR2 YFSETQ come from the germline V gene. The CDR3 extends over 14 amino acids. The CDR3 is CASRTSGATDTQYF. CDR3 DNA sequence: TGCGCCAGCAGAACCAGCGGGGCCACAGATACGCAGTATTTT.

The rearrangement joins TRBV2 to TRBJ1-5; 10 positions agree with TRBD1. The germline CDR1 and CDR2 sequences are SNHLY and FYNNEI. The CDR3 covers 15 residues. With V trimmed by 7 bases and J by 4 bases, 7 bases remained unmatched. Here the CDR3 DNA reads TGTGCCAGCAAGAGCGGGACAGGGGTGAATCAGCCCCAGCATTTT. Residues: CASKSGTGVNQPQHF.

This clonotype occurred a few times. The rearrangement links TRBV4-2 to TRBJ2-7, with no clear D. The CDR3 spans 17 residues. Germline loops: CDR1 LGHNA, CDR2 YNFKEQ. Deletions cut 2 bases from V and 0 bases from J, with 17 bases between. The CDR3 region is CASSQTQSSFSSYEQYF. CDR3 nucleotides: TGTGCCAGCAGCCAAACCCAGTCGTCTTTCAGCTCCTACGAGCAGTACTTC.

V and J are TRBV12-3 or TRBV12-4 and TRBJ2-3, with D tentatively TRBD2 (6 bases). The V and J ends lost 4 bases and 2 bases respectively, with 13 bases between them. CDR3 size: 15 residues. The CDR3 nucleotides are TGTGCCAGCAGTTGGGGCGGGACCACCACAGATACGCAGTATTTT. Its protein product is CASSWGGTTTDTQYF.

A few counts support this clonotype. The J gene is TRBJ2-6, the V gene TRBV6-5, with a tentative D call TRBD1 (5 bases). With 4 bases removed from V and 1 base from J, the gap between germline ends came to 14 bases. The germline V gene has CDR1 MNHEY and CDR2 SVGAGI. This CDR3 is built from 17 residues. This chain's CDR3 is CASSSIRAPSGANVLTF. The CDR3 bases are TGTGCCAGCAGTTCGATCAGGGCCCCATCTGGGGCCAACGTCCTGACTTTC.

The V gene is TRBV9, the J gene TRBJ2-7, with D unclear. Germline V gives CDR1 SGDLS, CDR2 YYNGEE. The CDR3 has 15 amino acids. The ends were cut back, 0 bases at V and 3 bases at J, with 13 bases in the middle. CDR3 sequence (DNA): TGTGCCAGCAGCGTAGGAAACGTAGCCCGCTACGAGCAGTACTTC. Protein sequence: CASSVGNVARYEQYF.

This clonotype has only a few counts. CDR3 sequence: CASRPSWEVGIGQYF. The CDR3 DNA sequence: TGTGCCAGCAGACCTAGTTGGGAAGTGGGCATCGGGCAGTACTTC. The chain employs TRBV6-1 and TRBJ2-7; D is unresolved. CDR1 is MNHNS, CDR2 SASEGT, per germline. The CDR3 consists of 15 residues. Deletions cut 6 bases from V and 9 bases from J, with 24 bases between.

This chain uses TRBV5-1 with TRBJ2-3; D gene uncertain. The CDR3 runs 15 residues. The germline CDR1 and CDR2 sequences are SGHRS and YFSETQ. V was trimmed by 0 bases and J by 5 bases, leaving 13 bases between them. In DNA, the CDR3 is TGCGCCAGCAGCTTGGATCGACACGGCAGAGATACGCAGTATTTT. This translates into CASSLDRHGRDTQYF.

V is TRBV15 and J is TRBJ2-1, with 12 nucleotides matching TRBD2. The CDR3 loop spans 15 amino acids. Germline V gene sequence: CDR1 LNHNV, CDR2 YYDKDF (reference sequence). V lost 3 bases and J lost 4; bases outside the gene matches: 1. CDR3 DNA: TGTGCCACCAGCAGCACTAGCGGGGGGTACAATGAGCAGTTCTTC. Its protein product is CATSSTSGGYNEQFF. Full variable domain (missing parts from reference TRBV15 and TRBJ2-1): DAMVIQNPRYQVTQFGKPVTLSCSQTLNHNVMYWYQQKSSQAPKLLFHYYDKDFNNEADTPDNFQSRRPNTSFCFLDIRSPGLGDTAMYLCATSSTSGGYNEQFFGPGTRLTVL.

The rearrangement links TRBV6-2 or TRBV6-3 to TRBJ1-2; 7 bases map to TRBD1. Germline lookup yields CDR1 MNHEY and CDR2 SVGEGT. The CDR3 covers 14 residues. V trimming: 6 bases; J trimming: 7 bases; junction bases outside the gene matches: 11. The CDR3 sequence is CASSRDSSLIGYTF. CDR3 coding DNA: TGTGCCAGCAGCCGGGACAGCTCCCTAATTGGCTACACCTTC.

About this clonotype itself: A much larger clone differs by one base, so this may be a read error. Here the CDR3 DNA reads TGTGCCAGCAGCTTAGCGAACAATGAGCAGTTCTTC. It translates to CASSLANNEQFF. The V gene is TRBV11-2, the J gene TRBJ2-1; no clear D gene. The length of the CDR3 is 12 residues. V was trimmed by 1 base and J by 5 bases, leaving 3 bases between them. Germline-derived CDR1 and CDR2 are SGHAT and FQNNGV.

This clonotype was counted between two and nine times. The chain links TRBV7-8 to TRBJ1-6; perhaps TRBD1 as D (5 bases). V dropped 2 bases and J dropped 7 bases, with 9 bases sitting between them. The CDR3 covers 14 residues. Germline lookup yields CDR1 SGHVS and CDR2 FQNEAQ. The CDR3: CASSLTPGNSPLHF. In nucleotides, the CDR3 is TGTGCCAGCAGCTTAACCCCAGGGAATTCACCCCTCCACTTT.

The sample holds a few counts of this clonotype. The rearrangement links TRBV18 to TRBJ1-1; no reliable D call. CDR3 length equals 15 residues. The ends were cut back, 4 bases at V and 7 bases at J, with 19 bases in the middle. CDR1 is KGHSH, CDR2 LQKENI, per germline. The CDR3 nucleotides are TGTGCCAGCTCACAGAGTTCCGGGTCCTTTCTTGAAGCTTTCTTT. This sequence encodes CASSQSSGSFLEAFF.

The rearrangement uses TRBV24-1 and TRBJ2-3; 14 bases match TRBD2. The V gene end was trimmed by 9 bases and the J gene end by 5 bases; junction bases not matched to a gene: 3. The CDR3 is 14 residues long. Looked up from germline, CDR1 is KGHDR and CDR2 is SFDVKD. The CDR3 region is CATSTSGGGDTQYF. In DNA, the CDR3 is TGTGCCACCTCGACTAGCGGGGGGGGAGATACGCAGTATTTT.

This clonotype occurred many times. This rearrangement joins TRBV10-3 to TRBJ2-3; D is ambiguous. Germline V lookup: CDR1 ENHRY, CDR2 SYGVKD. The CDR3 runs to 16 residues. The V and J ends lost 0 bases and 4 bases respectively, with 14 bases between them. The CDR3 region has the DNA TGTGCCATCAGTGAGTCCTTACTCCCAGGCGCAGATACGCAGTATTTT. It translates to CAISESLLPGADTQYF.

The chain combines TRBV5-1 with TRBJ2-5; D is perhaps TRBD1 or TRBD2 (5 bases each). Germline assignment: CDR1 SGHRS and CDR2 YFSETQ. The V gene lost 4 bases and the J gene lost 2 bases, with 12 bases spanning the gap. The CDR3 is 14 amino acids. CDR3: CASSPGRTQETQYF. The DNA of the CDR3 is TGCGCCAGCAGCCCGGGACGGACTCAAGAGACCCAGTACTTC. Filled out from reference TRBV5-1 and TRBJ2-5, the complete variable domain reads KAGVTQTPRYLIKTRGQQVTLSCSPISGHRSVSWYQQTPGQGLQFLFEYFSETQRNKGNFPGRFSGRQFSNSRSEMNVSTLELGDSALYLCASSPGRTQETQYFGPGTRLLVL.

This clonotype has more than one count but fewer than ten. V is TRBV6-6 and J is TRBJ1-5; D is possibly TRBD1 (5 bases). The V end was cut by 2 bases, the J end by 5 bases, with 7 bases between. The CDR3 is 13 residues long. Per the germline V gene, CDR1 is MNHNY and CDR2 is SVGAGI (reference sequence). As DNA, the CDR3 is TGTGCCAGCAGTTACGGGGGTCATCAGCCCCAGCATTTT. Encoded protein: CASSYGGHQPQHF.

The chain links TRBV6-1 to TRBJ2-3; TRBD1 aligns across 10 bases. Unmatched junction bases numbered 6, after V lost 5 bases and J lost 7 bases. The CDR3 loop spans 14 amino acids. Germline CDR1 is MNHNS and CDR2 is SASEGT. CDR3 DNA: TGTGCCAGCAGTACCCGGGACAGGGGCAATACGCAGTATTTT. Translated, it gives CASSTRDRGNTQYF.

This clonotype was seen many times. The rearrangement uses TRBV4-2 and TRBJ2-1; 12 bases match TRBD2. Looked up from germline, CDR1 is LGHNA and CDR2 is YNFKEQ. The CDR3 is 17 amino acids. J was trimmed by 7 bases and V by 3 bases; bases with no gene match: 10. The CDR3 here is CASSHWTSGNSGNEQFF. The DNA for the CDR3 is TGTGCCAGCAGCCACTGGACTAGCGGGAACTCGGGGAATGAGCAGTTCTTC.

The rearrangement links TRBV5-1 to TRBJ2-7, with 8 positions matching TRBD2. J gave up 5 bases and V 3 bases, and 10 bases lay outside the gene matches. Germline-derived CDR1 and CDR2 are SGHRS and YFSETQ. This CDR3 has 15 residues. The CDR3 DNA is TGCGCCAGCAGCTCAAACAGCGGGGGAATGGACGAGCAGTACTTC. Its protein product is CASSSNSGGMDEQYF.

The V call is TRBV12-3 or TRBV12-4, the J call TRBJ1-2; no clear D. The CDR3 totals 14 residues. Trimming left V 3 bases short and J 4 bases short, with 12 bases between. The CDR3 loop reads CASSLSGSPYGYTF. DNA for the CDR3: TGTGCCAGCAGTTTGTCGGGGAGCCCCTATGGCTACACCTTC.

V is TRBV11-2 and J is TRBJ1-5; tentative D call: TRBD1 (6 bases). Germline CDR1 SGHAT, CDR2 FQNNGV. The CDR3 is 20 amino acids. V was pared by 1 base and J by 0 bases, with 22 bases between. The CDR3 is CASSLGQDSLGLYSNQPQHF. The CDR3 DNA reads TGTGCCAGCAGCTTAGGCCAGGACAGCCTCGGACTCTATAGCAATCAGCCCCAGCATTTT.